This record concerns one TCR beta chain sequence. Libraries were prepared by immunoSEQ multiplex PCR; TCRdb keeps only in-frame clonotypes and omits some of them. The table has some 60,000 clones, approximately 77% seen once. The germline V gene has CDR1 MNHNY and CDR2 SVGAGI (reference sequence). The V gene lost 2 bases and the J gene lost 4 bases, with 11 bases spanning the gap. The CDR3 runs to 14 residues. This sample stems from a study of blood T cell repertoires in COVID-19. This receptor was taken from a human donor in a cohort sampled during active COVID-19. The chain combines TRBV6-6 with TRBJ1-1; D is undetermined. The source material was peripheral blood. Here the CDR3 reads CASSYPVGVTEAFF. In DNA, the CDR3 is TGTGCCAGCAGTTACCCAGTTGGAGTCACTGAAGCTTTCTTT.